A single sample is the source of the 8 T cell receptor beta chains below, sequenced in a study of T cells in Graves' hyperthyroidism and ophthalmopathy. Regions amplified from RNA transcripts were the TCR beta CDR3 regions. HTBI primers drove first-round RT-PCR of the TCR CDR3. From the multiplex PCR reads, TCRdb called clonotypes with MiXCR, one entry per CDR3 protein. Of approximately 870,000 distinct CDR3 sequences listed, roughly 37% are singletons. Sample: blood. The receptors derive from a man aged 18 to 30 with Graves' hyperthyroidism.

Notes on this clonotype: The conserved phenylalanine or tryptophan is not found at the CDR3 terminus, so this likely reflects a read error. The gene calls are TRBV7-6 and TRBJ1-2; possibly TRBD1 for D (5 bases). Trimming took 6 bases from V and 8 from J, leaving 10 bases between them. The CDR3 has 11 residues. Germline CDR1 reads SGHVS; CDR2 reads FNYEAQ. CDR3 sequence (DNA): TGTGCCAGCAGGGGACCGTCAGGCTACACCCTC. Translating it yields CASRGPSGYTL.

This clonotype was found many times. The V and J genes are TRBV7-2 and TRBJ2-7; 8 bases align to TRBD1. CDR1 and CDR2 (germline): SGHTA, FQGNSA. Trimming removed 1 base from V and 4 bases from J; junction bases left unmatched: 3. The CDR3 length is 14 residues. DNA of the CDR3: TGTGCCAGCAGCTTAGACAGGGGGGCGTACGAGCAGTACTTC. Translation gives CASSLDRGAYEQYF.

CDR3 residues: CASSLDRELETQYF. CDR3 in DNA: TGTGCCAGCAGCTTAGATCGGGAACTAGAGACCCAGTACTTC. V usage is TRBV11-2 and J usage is TRBJ2-5, with D perhaps TRBD2 (5 bases). Germline assignment: CDR1 SGHAT and CDR2 FQNNGV. V was shortened by 0 bases and J by 4 bases, with 9 bases between the two germline ends. The CDR3 loop spans 14 amino acids.

This clonotype was observed at least ten times. The chain carries TRBV20-1 and TRBJ1-2; possible D gene TRBD1, 5 bases. The length of the CDR3 is 14 residues. Trimming cost V 4 bases and J 6 bases, with 18 bases left between them. CDR1 is DFQATT, CDR2 SNEGSKA, per germline (reference sequence). DNA for the CDR3: TGCAGTGCTAAATTAGGCCAGGGTATGAATGGCTACACCTTC. This gives the protein CSAKLGQGMNGYTF.

This clonotype was observed many times. The chain couples TRBV4-1 to TRBJ2-7, with 7 bases that match TRBD2. The CDR3 spans 12 residues. J was trimmed by 6 bases and V by 3 bases; bases with no gene match: 2. The germline V gene has CDR1 MGHRA and CDR2 YSYEKL. CDR3 bases: TGCGCCAGCAGCCACCCGGGGGGCGAGCAGTACTTC. Its translation is CASSHPGGEQYF.

The chain combines TRBV7-9 with TRBJ2-7; 9 nucleotides line up with TRBD2. V was clipped by 2 bases and J by 5 bases; unmatched bases: 10. This CDR3 spans 16 amino acids. The germline V gene has CDR1 SEHNR and CDR2 FQNEAQ (reference sequence). The CDR3 DNA follows: TGTGCCAGCAGCTTAACGGCGAGCGGGAGGTTCAACGAGCAGTACTTC. It yields the protein CASSLTASGRFNEQYF.

A note on this clonotype: With a much larger clone just one base away, this may be a read error. V gene TRBV2 combines with J gene TRBJ2-2, with D maybe TRBD2 (5 bases). Germline V gives CDR1 SNHLY, CDR2 FYNNEI. The CDR3 covers 14 residues. Trimming stripped 3 bases from V and 8 bases from J, with 13 bases between. The CDR3 DNA sequence: TGTGCCAGCAGTGATGACGGAGGATGGGGGGAGCTGTTTTTT. The encoded protein is CASSDDGGWGELFF.

The CDR3 region is CASSLMAGDNPYEQYF. CDR3 bases: TGTGCCAGCAGCTTAATGGCGGGGGACAACCCCTACGAGCAGTACTTC. The chain combines TRBV7-6 with TRBJ2-7, with TRBD2 as a possible D gene (7 bases). V was trimmed by 2 bases and J by 2 bases, leaving 16 bases between them. The CDR3 runs 16 residues. Per the germline V gene, CDR1 is SGHVS and CDR2 is FNYEAQ.